This T cell receptor (beta chain) derives from a study of cytomegalovirus exposure and HLA in healthy donors. PCR used 60 Vbeta primers and 13 Jbeta primers. Profiled with immunoSEQ multiplex PCR; TCRdb holds only in-frame clones, not every one. The repertoire holds roughly 250,000 clones, with around four fifths as singletons. The length of the CDR3 is 16 residues. The J segment lost 0 bases and the V segment lost 4 bases, leaving 4 bases of the junction unmatched. CDR1 and CDR2 (germline): MNHEY, SMNVEV (reference sequence). The clonotype was recovered from a woman in her 40s in good health and CMV-seropositive. The chain has TRBV27 and TRBJ2-1, with 9 bases that match TRBD2. The sequencing input was PBMCs. CDR3 DNA sequence: TGTGCCAGCAGTTCTGGCGGGAGGGACTCCTACAATGAGCAGTTCTTC. Translation: CASSSGGRDSYNEQFF.